This T cell receptor (beta chain) stems from a study of monozygotic twins with inflammatory bowel disease. Whole-blood total RNA was extracted without T cell sorting. With regard to this clonotype: The target antigen is unknown.

Study-level results: With others, IBD patients shared fewer clonotypes than healthy twins did, especially with disease activity.

Germline CDR1 and CDR2: SGHTA and FQGNSA. The CDR3 covers 16 residues. Starting material for each TCR library was about 3.5 ug of total RNA. The authors ran two nested PCRs of around 15 and 10 cycles on TCRalpha and TCRbeta cDNA. TCRdb reworked the 5' RACE reads into one entry per CDR3 protein, no DNA. This sample's table has roughly 200,000 distinct CDR3 sequences. The chain uses TRBV7-2 and TRBJ2-1; TCRdb indicates TRBD2, and absent DNA this call remains unverified. The receptor comes from a human donor with ulcerative colitis or Crohn's disease, or a healthy co-twin of an affected twin (not recorded which). The specimen was blood. The CDR3 sequence: CASSLEGVLGGKEQFF.